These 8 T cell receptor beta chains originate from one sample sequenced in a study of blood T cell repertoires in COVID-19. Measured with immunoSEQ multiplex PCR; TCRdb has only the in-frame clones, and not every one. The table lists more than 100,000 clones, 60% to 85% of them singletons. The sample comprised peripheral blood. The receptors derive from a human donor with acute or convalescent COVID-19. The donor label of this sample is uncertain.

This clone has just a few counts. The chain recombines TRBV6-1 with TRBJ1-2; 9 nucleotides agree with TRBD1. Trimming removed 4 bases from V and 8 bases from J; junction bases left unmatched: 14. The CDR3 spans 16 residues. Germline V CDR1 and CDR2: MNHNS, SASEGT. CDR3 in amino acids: CASSVSGTGPWRGYTF. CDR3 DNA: TGTGCCAGCAGTGTTTCCGGGACAGGGCCTTGGAGGGGCTACACCTTC.

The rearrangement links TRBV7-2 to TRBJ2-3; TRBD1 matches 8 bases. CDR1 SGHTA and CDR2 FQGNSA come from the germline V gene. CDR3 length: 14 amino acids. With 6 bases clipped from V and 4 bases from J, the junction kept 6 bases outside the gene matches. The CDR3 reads CASSIRGRPDTQYF. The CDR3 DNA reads TGTGCCAGCAGTATCAGGGGGCGCCCAGATACGCAGTATTTT.

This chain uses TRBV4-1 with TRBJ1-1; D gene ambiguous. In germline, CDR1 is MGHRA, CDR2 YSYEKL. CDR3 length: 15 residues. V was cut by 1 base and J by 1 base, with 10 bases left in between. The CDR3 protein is CASSQVETPNTEAFF. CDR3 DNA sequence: TGCGCCAGCAGCCAAGTAGAGACACCGAACACTGAAGCTTTCTTT.

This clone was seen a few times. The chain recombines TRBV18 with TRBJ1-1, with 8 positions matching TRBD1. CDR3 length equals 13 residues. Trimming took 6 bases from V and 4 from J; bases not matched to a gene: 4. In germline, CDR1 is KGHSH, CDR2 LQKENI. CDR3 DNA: TGTGCCAGCTCCCAGGGGGCCGGCACTGAAGCTTTCTTT. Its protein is CASSQGAGTEAFF.

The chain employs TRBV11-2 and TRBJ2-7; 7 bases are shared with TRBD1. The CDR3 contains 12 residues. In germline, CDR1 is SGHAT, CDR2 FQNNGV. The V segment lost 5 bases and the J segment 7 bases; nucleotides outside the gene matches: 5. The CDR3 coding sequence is TGTGCCAGCAGCCCGACAGGGAGAGAGCAGTACGTC. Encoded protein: CASSPTGREQYV.

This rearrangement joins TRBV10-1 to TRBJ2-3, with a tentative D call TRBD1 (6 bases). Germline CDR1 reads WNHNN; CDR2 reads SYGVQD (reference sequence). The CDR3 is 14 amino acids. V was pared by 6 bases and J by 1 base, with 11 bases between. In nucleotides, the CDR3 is TGCGCCAGCAGCGACAGGCCGCGCACAGATACGCAGTATTTT. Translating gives CASSDRPRTDTQYF.

DNA for the CDR3: TGTGCCAGCAGCTACAGGTCGGGCTTGAATGAAAAACTGTTTTTT. Protein product: CASSYRSGLNEKLFF. V and J are TRBV2 and TRBJ1-4, with D possibly being TRBD1 (5 bases). CDR1 and CDR2 (germline): SNHLY, FYNNEI. CDR3 length equals 15 residues. V was trimmed by 6 bases and J by 5 bases, leaving 16 bases between them.

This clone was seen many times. The CDR3: CASSLRGQGYGYTF. CDR3 sequence (DNA): TGTGCCAGTTCACTGAGGGGGCAAGGCTATGGCTACACCTTC. The J gene is TRBJ1-2, the V gene TRBV19, with TRBD1 matching over 7 bases. V shed 8 bases and J 4 bases; nucleotides not matched to a gene: 10. There are 14 residues in the CDR3. Germline loops: CDR1 LNHDA, CDR2 SQIVND (reference sequence).